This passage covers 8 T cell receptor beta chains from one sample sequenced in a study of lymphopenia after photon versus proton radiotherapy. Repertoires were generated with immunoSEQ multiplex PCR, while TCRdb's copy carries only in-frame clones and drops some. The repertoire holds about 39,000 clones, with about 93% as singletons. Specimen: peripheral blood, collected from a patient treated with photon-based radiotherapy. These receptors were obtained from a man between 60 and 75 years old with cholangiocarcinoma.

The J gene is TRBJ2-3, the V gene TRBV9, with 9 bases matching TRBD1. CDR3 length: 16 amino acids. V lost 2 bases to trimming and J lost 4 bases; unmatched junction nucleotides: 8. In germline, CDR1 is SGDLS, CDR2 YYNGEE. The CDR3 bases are TGTGCCAGCAGCGTCGGGACAGGGTATGGGGCAGATACGCAGTATTTT. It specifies CASSVGTGYGADTQYF. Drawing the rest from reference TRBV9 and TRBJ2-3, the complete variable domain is DSGVTQTPKHLITATGQRVTLRCSPRSGDLSVYWYQQSLDQGLQFLIQYYNGEERAKGNILERFSAQQFPDLHSELNLSSLELGDSALYFCASSVGTGYGADTQYFGPGTRLTVL.

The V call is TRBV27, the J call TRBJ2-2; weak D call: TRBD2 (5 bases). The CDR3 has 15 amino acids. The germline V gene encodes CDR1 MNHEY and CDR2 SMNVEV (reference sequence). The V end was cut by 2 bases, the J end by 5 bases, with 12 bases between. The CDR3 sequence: CASSLPPPGTGELFF. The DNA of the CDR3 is TGTGCCAGCAGTTTACCACCTCCGGGAACCGGGGAGCTGTTTTTT.

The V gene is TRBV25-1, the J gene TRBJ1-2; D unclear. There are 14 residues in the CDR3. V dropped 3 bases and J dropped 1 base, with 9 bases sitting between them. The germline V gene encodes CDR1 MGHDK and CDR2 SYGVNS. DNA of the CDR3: TGTGCCAGCAGTGAGTCCGGTATTAACTATGGCTACACCTTC. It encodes CASSESGINYGYTF.

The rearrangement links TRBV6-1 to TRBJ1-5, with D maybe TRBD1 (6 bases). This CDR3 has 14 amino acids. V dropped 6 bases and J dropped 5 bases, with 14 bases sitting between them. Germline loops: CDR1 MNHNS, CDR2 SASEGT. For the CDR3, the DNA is TGTGCCAGCAGATGGGGAACAGGGCATCAGCCCCAGCATTTT. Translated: CASRWGTGHQPQHF.

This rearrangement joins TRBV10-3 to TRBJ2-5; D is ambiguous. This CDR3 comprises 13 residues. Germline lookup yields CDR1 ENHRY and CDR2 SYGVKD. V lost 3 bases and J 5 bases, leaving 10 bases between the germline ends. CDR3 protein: CAISDPGIETQYF. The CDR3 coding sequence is TGTGCCATCAGTGACCCAGGAATTGAGACCCAGTACTTC.

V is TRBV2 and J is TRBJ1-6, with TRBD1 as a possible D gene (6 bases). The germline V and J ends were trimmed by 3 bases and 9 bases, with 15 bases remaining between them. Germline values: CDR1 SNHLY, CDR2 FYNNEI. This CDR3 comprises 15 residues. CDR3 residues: CASSEDRAGGSPLHF. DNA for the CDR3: TGTGCCAGCAGTGAGGACAGAGCGGGTGGTTCACCCCTCCACTTT.

In DNA, the CDR3 is TGTGCCAGCAGCTTGCAAGGGGTAGGCACCGGGGAGCTGTTTTTT. The encoded protein is CASSLQGVGTGELFF. The V call is TRBV5-4, the J call TRBJ2-2; possibly TRBD1 for D (5 bases). The CDR3 runs to 15 residues. Germline loops: CDR1 SGHNT, CDR2 YYREEE (reference sequence). Trimming cost V 1 base and J 4 bases, with 11 bases left between them.

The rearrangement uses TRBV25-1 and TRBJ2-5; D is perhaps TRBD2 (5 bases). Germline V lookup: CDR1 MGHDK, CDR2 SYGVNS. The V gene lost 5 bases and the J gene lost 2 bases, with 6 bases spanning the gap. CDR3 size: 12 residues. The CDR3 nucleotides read TGTGCCAGCAGTCCGGGGCAAGAGACCCAGTACTTC. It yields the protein CASSPGQETQYF.